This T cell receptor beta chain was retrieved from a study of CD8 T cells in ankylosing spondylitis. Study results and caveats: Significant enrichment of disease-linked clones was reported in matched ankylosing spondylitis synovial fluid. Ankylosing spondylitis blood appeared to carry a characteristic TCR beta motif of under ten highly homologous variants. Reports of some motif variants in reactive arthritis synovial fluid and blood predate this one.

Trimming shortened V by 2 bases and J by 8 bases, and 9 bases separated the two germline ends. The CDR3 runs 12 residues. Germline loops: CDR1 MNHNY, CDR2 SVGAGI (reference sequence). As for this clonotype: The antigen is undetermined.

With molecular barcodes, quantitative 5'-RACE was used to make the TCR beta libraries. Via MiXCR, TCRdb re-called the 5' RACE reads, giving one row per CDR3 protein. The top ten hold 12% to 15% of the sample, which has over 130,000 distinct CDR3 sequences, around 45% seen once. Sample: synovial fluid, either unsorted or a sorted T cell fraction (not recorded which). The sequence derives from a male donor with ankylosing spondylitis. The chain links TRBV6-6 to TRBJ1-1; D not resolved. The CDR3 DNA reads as TGTGCCAGCAGTTACACCCTGACCGAAGCTTTCTTT. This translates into CASSYTLTEAFF.